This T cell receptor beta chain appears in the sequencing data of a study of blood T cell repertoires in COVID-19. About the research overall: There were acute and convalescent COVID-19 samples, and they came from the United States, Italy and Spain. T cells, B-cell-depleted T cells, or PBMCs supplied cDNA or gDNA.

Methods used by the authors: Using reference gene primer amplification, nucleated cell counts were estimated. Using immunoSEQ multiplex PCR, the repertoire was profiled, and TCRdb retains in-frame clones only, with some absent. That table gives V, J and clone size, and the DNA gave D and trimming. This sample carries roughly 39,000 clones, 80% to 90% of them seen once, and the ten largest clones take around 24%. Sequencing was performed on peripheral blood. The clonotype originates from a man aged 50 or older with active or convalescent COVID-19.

The CDR3 nucleotides are TGTGCCAGTAGTATTCCTTTTGGCGGATGCACAGATACGCAGTATTTT. Amino acid sequence: CASSIPFGGCTDTQYF. The chain combines TRBV19 with TRBJ2-3, with D unresolved. V lost 3 bases and J lost 1, with 14 bases in between. The length of the CDR3 is 16 residues. The germline gives CDR1 LNHDA, CDR2 SQIVND (reference sequence).